These 26 T cell receptor beta chains were sequenced from one sample in a study of blood T cell repertoires in COVID-19. The data were produced by immunoSEQ multiplex PCR, yet TCRdb's version contains in-frame clones alone and is incomplete. This repertoire shows 200,000 or so clones, roughly 84% found once; its top ten account for roughly 6.9%. Sequenced material: PBMCs or T cells enriched from blood (not recorded which). The receptors stem from a man in his forties or fifties who had recovered from COVID-19.

The rearrangement uses TRBV7-8 and TRBJ2-1; D is unclear. Trimming took off 4 bases at V and 10 bases at J, with 5 bases between the two ends. The CDR3 is 10 amino acids. The V gene's germline CDR1 is SGHVS and CDR2 FQNEAQ. CDR3 in DNA: TGTGCCAGCAGCTACACGGAGCAGTTCTTC. Protein product: CASSYTEQFF.

The chain has TRBV28 and TRBJ1-4, with TRBD1 as a possible D gene (6 bases). The V end was cut by 1 base, the J end by 6 bases, with 15 bases between. The CDR3 totals 16 residues. CDR1 is MDHEN, CDR2 SYDVKM, per germline. The CDR3 nucleotides are TGTGCCAGCAGTTTATTCGTTGGGGGGGCCTATGAAAAACTGTTTTTT. It translates to CASSLFVGGAYEKLFF.

The chain recombines TRBV6-5 with TRBJ1-2; D possibly corresponds to TRBD1 (6 bases). CDR3 length: 15 residues. V gave up 5 bases and J gave up 0 bases, with 13 bases separating them. Germline CDR1 MNHEY, CDR2 SVGAGI. For the CDR3, the DNA is TGTGCCAGCAGTATGGACAGACCGACTAACTATGGCTACACCTTC. Translated: CASSMDRPTNYGYTF.

The rearrangement joins TRBV4-3 to TRBJ1-2; a possible D gene is TRBD1 (6 bases). V was clipped by 1 base and J by 10 bases, with 13 bases between them. This CDR3 is built from 13 residues. CDR1 and CDR2 (germline): LGHNA, YSLEER. The CDR3 sequence is CASSQGAGEDYTF. As DNA, the CDR3 is TGCGCCAGCAGCCAAGGAGCAGGGGAAGACTACACCTTC.

This clone was found a few times. This rearrangement joins TRBV7-9 to TRBJ2-5; D uncertain. The V end was cut by 2 bases, the J end by 2 bases, with 6 bases between. The CDR3 is made up of 13 amino acids. Germline V gene sequence: CDR1 SEHNR, CDR2 FQNEAQ (reference sequence). The DNA for the CDR3 is TGTGCCAGCAGCTTATGGAGACAAGAGACCCAGTACTTC. It specifies CASSLWRQETQYF.

The rearrangement joins TRBV7-9 to TRBJ1-1; TRBD1 aligns across 8 bases. The CDR3 loop spans 12 amino acids. Per germline, CDR1 SEHNR and CDR2 FQNEAQ (reference sequence). Unmatched junction bases numbered 3, after V lost 5 bases and J lost 7 bases. This chain's CDR3 is CASSRGQDEAFF. The CDR3 DNA follows: TGTGCCAGCAGCCGGGGACAGGATGAAGCTTTCTTT. Combining the CDR3 with reference TRBV7-9 and TRBJ1-1 gives the whole variable domain DTGVSQNPRHKITKRGQNVTFRCDPISEHNRLYWYRQTLGQGPEFLTYFQNEAQLEKSRLLSDRFSAERPKGSFSTLEIQRTEQGDSAMYLCASSRGQDEAFFGQGTRLTVV.

The J gene is TRBJ2-7, the V gene TRBV30, with TRBD1 as a possible D gene (6 bases). V lost 8 bases to trimming and J lost 3 bases, with 14 bases between them. The CDR3 contains 12 residues. Germline CDR1 GTSNPN, CDR2 SVGIG (reference sequence). The CDR3 sequence is CAARTGNYEQYF. The CDR3 DNA follows: TGTGCCGCTAGAACAGGGAACTACGAGCAGTACTTC.

This chain connects TRBV5-4 to TRBJ1-4; TRBD1 matches 10 bases. The CDR3 has 14 residues. J lost 8 bases, V lost 5 bases, and 6 bases had no gene match. CDR1 and CDR2 (germline): SGHNT, YYREEE (reference sequence). DNA of the CDR3: TGTGCCAGCAGTTGGACAGGGGGTCGGGAAAAACTGTTTTTT. Translating it yields CASSWTGGREKLFF.

V and J are TRBV11-2 and TRBJ2-1, with D possibly matching TRBD2 (6 bases). CDR3 length: 15 residues. Trimming shortened V by 8 bases and J by 6 bases, and 20 bases separated the two germline ends. Looked up from germline, CDR1 is SGHAT and CDR2 is FQNNGV. The CDR3 DNA follows: TGTGCCAGCGTCCCCAACCGGGTGGGGGGCAATGAGCAGTTCTTC. Residues: CASVPNRVGGNEQFF.

The chain has TRBV4-1 and TRBJ1-4; tentative D call: TRBD1 (6 bases). This CDR3 has 17 residues. Germline CDR1 MGHRA, CDR2 YSYEKL. V was cut by 4 bases and J by 0 bases, with 15 bases left in between. The CDR3 here is CASSLSGALTTNEKLFF. For the CDR3, the DNA is TGCGCCAGCAGCCTATCAGGGGCCCTAACAACTAATGAAAAACTGTTTTTT.

V usage is TRBV3-1 (or the pseudogene TRBV3-2) and J usage is TRBJ2-5; tentatively, D is TRBD2 (5 bases). Germline lookup yields CDR1 LGHDT and CDR2 YNNKEL (reference sequence). Trimming shortened V by 3 bases and J by 0 bases, and 11 bases separated the two germline ends. The CDR3 is 15 residues long. The CDR3 reads CASSHGSGYQETQYF. The CDR3 DNA follows: TGTGCCAGCAGCCACGGAAGCGGCTACCAAGAGACCCAGTACTTC.

CDR3: CASSPGGFRDAYEQYF. The CDR3 region has the DNA TGTGCCAGCAGCCCAGGGGGCTTCAGAGACGCCTACGAGCAGTACTTC. The chain has TRBV7-2 and TRBJ2-7, with TRBD1 matching 8 bases. The J segment lost 2 bases and the V segment lost 5 bases, leaving 11 bases of the junction unmatched. The CDR3 runs to 16 residues. CDR1 and CDR2 (germline): SGHTA, FQGNSA.

The sample holds one count of this clone. The chain's CDR3 is CASSRAGTGDGYTF. CDR3 nucleotide sequence: TGTGCCAGTAGCCGAGCCGGGACAGGGGATGGCTACACCTTC. The chain recombines TRBV19 with TRBJ1-2; 10 bases map to TRBD1. Germline CDR1 reads LNHDA; CDR2 reads SQIVND (reference sequence). There are 14 residues in the CDR3. The V segment lost 6 bases and the J segment 6 bases; nucleotides outside the gene matches: 7.

The chain uses TRBV14 and TRBJ2-1, with D unresolved. Germline CDR1 and CDR2: SGHDN and FVKESK. There are 15 residues in the CDR3. V was pared by 3 bases and J by 3 bases, with 12 bases between. In DNA form, the CDR3 reads TGTGCCAGCAGCCACGGGTCTAACCTCTACAATGAGCAGTTCTTC. Encoded protein: CASSHGSNLYNEQFF.

The rearrangement uses TRBV5-1 and TRBJ1-2; TRBD1 matches 7 bases. Germline V gene lookup returns CDR1 SGHRS and CDR2 YFSETQ. The CDR3 extends over 14 amino acids. V dropped 5 bases and J dropped 4; count of bases not matched to a gene: 8. The CDR3: CASRTLTGSYGYTF. Here the CDR3 DNA reads TGCGCCAGCAGAACCTTGACAGGGTCCTATGGCTACACCTTC.

This chain joins TRBV6-5 and TRBJ1-6, with a possible D match to TRBD1 (5 bases). Trimming shortened V by 7 bases and J by 4 bases, and 8 bases separated the two germline ends. Germline V gives CDR1 MNHEY, CDR2 SVGAGI. The CDR3 is made up of 13 amino acids. This chain's CDR3 is CASIRDYNSPLHF. CDR3 sequence (DNA): TGTGCCAGCATCAGGGATTATAATTCACCCCTCCACTTT.

This clone was counted a few times. At one end, the junction sequence differs from germline, possibly due to a read error. This chain connects TRBV3-1 (or the pseudogene TRBV3-2) to TRBJ2-7; D may be TRBD1 (5 bases). The germline CDR1 and CDR2 sequences are LGHDT and YNNKEL (reference sequence). The length of the CDR3 is 12 residues. CDR3 sequence reads: CASSQDTRQPNF. The DNA of the CDR3 is TGTGCCAGCAGCCAAGATACGAGACAGCCAAACTTC.

The rearrangement links TRBV28 to TRBJ1-2; no clear D gene. V gave up 8 bases and J gave up 4 bases, with 14 bases separating them. In germline, CDR1 is MDHEN, CDR2 SYDVKM. The CDR3 totals 13 residues. The CDR3: CASSVAVFYGYTF. CDR3 DNA sequence: TGTGCCAGCTCTGTGGCGGTATTCTATGGCTACACCTTC.

This clone came up a few times. The J gene is TRBJ2-1, the V gene TRBV5-8; 8 positions match TRBD1. Germline V gene sequence: CDR1 SGHTS, CDR2 YDEGEE. Trimming at V came to 3 bases and at J to 5 bases, leaving 4 bases not matched to a gene. CDR3 size: 14 residues. The CDR3 here is CASSSGQADNEQFF. The CDR3 DNA sequence: TGTGCCAGCAGCTCGGGACAGGCGGACAATGAGCAGTTCTTC.

CDR3 in amino acids: CATRASSTGELFF. DNA for the CDR3: TGTGCCACCAGAGCATCGTCGACCGGGGAGCTGTTTTTT. The chain uses TRBV15 and TRBJ2-2; D remains unclear. The V end lost 6 bases, the J end lost 5 bases, and 10 bases lay between the germline ends. Germline-derived CDR1 and CDR2 are LNHNV and YYDKDF (reference sequence). This CDR3 has 13 amino acids.

The V and J genes are TRBV6-5 and TRBJ1-2, with 7 bases lining up with TRBD1. CDR1 is MNHEY and CDR2 is SVGAGI in the germline V gene. Trimming cost V 5 bases and J 3 bases; bases outside gene matches: 9. This CDR3 contains 15 residues. The CDR3 loop is CASSTLDRIDYGYTF. The CDR3 DNA is TGTGCCAGCAGTACCCTGGACAGGATTGACTATGGCTACACCTTC.

The rearrangement links TRBV27 to TRBJ1-6, with D hard to call. The CDR3 is 13 residues long. Germline V gene sequence: CDR1 MNHEY, CDR2 SMNVEV (reference sequence). V lost 4 bases, J lost 13 bases, and 14 bases lay in between. CDR3 sequence (DNA): TGTGCCAGCAGTTCGGGAAACCTTAACCCCCTCCACTTT. Its translation: CASSSGNLNPLHF.

CDR3 in DNA: TGTGCCAGCAGTAGCGAGAGAGGGACAGGAGGTGAGCAGTTCTTC. This codes for CASSSERGTGGEQFF. The chain recombines TRBV2 with TRBJ2-1; 8 bases match TRBD1. CDR1 SNHLY and CDR2 FYNNEI come from the germline V gene. With 5 bases clipped from V and 9 bases from J, the junction kept 12 bases outside the gene matches. The CDR3 extends over 15 amino acids.

The genes are TRBV5-1 and TRBJ1-4; D is ambiguous. Trimming cost V 2 bases and J 5 bases, with 10 bases left between them. Germline V gene data show CDR1 as SGHRS and CDR2 as YFSETQ. This CDR3 contains 14 residues. The CDR3 protein is CASSFRDSNEKLFF. The DNA of the CDR3 is TGCGCCAGCAGCTTCCGGGATTCCAATGAAAAACTGTTTTTT. Full variable domain (remainder filled in from reference TRBV5-1 and TRBJ1-4): KAGVTQTPRYLIKTRGQQVTLSCSPISGHRSVSWYQQTPGQGLQFLFEYFSETQRNKGNFPGRFSGRQFSNSRSEMNVSTLELGDSALYLCASSFRDSNEKLFFGSGTQLSVL.

The V and J genes are TRBV4-1 and TRBJ2-7; 10 bases line up with TRBD1. V was pared by 3 bases and J by 3 bases, with 8 bases of the junction left unmatched. The CDR3 covers 16 residues. CDR1 MGHRA and CDR2 YSYEKL come from the germline V gene. The CDR3, as DNA: TGCGCCAGCAGCCACCGGGGACGGGACAGGGGCTACGAGCAGTACTTC. It encodes CASSHRGRDRGYEQYF.

This chain links TRBV4-1 with TRBJ1-1, with D hard to call. Deletions cut 0 bases from V and 1 base from J, with 12 bases between. The germline V gene has CDR1 MGHRA and CDR2 YSYEKL. This CDR3 spans 16 amino acids. CDR3 coding DNA: TGCGCCAGCAGCCAAGATTCCGGAGATGCGAACACTGAAGCTTTCTTT. Translated, it gives CASSQDSGDANTEAFF.